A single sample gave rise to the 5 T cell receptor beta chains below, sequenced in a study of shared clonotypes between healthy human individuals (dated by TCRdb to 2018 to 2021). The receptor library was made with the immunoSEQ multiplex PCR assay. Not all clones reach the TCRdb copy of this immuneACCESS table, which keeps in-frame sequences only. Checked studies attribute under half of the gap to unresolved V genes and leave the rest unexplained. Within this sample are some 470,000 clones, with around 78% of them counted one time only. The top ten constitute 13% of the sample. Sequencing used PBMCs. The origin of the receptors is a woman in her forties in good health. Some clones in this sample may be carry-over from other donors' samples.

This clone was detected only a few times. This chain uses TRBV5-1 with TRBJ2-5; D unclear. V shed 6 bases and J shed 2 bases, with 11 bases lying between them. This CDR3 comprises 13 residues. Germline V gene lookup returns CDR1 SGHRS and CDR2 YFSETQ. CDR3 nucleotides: TGCGCCAGCACGGTCAGACCGCAAGAGACCCAGTACTTC. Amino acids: CASTVRPQETQYF.

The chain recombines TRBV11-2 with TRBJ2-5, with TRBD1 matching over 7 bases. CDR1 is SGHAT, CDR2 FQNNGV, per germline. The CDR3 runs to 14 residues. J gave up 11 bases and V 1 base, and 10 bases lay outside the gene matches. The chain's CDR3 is CASSLVGTVGEQYF. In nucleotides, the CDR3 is TGTGCCAGCAGCTTAGTCGGGACAGTTGGTGAGCAGTACTTC.

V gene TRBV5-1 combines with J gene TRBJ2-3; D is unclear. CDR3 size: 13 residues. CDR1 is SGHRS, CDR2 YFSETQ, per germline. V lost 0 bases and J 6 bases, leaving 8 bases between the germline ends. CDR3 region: CASSLVPGDTQYF. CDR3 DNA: TGCGCCAGCAGCTTGGTCCCCGGGGATACGCAGTATTTT.

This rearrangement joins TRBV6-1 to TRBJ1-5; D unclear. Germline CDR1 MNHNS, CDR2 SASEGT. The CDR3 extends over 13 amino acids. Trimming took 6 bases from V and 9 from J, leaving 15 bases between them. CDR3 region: CASSPGIGWPQHF. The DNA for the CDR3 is TGTGCCAGCAGCCCTGGCATAGGGTGGCCCCAGCATTTT.

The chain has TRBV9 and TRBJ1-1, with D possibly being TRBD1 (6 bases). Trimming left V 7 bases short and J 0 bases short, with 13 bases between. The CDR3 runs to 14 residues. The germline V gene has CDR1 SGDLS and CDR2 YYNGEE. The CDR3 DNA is TGTGCCAGCTCGAGGGGGGGCATGAACACTGAAGCTTTCTTT. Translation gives CASSRGGMNTEAFF.